This T cell receptor (beta chain) was sequenced for a study of response to subunit inactivated influenza vaccine. General study results and limits: Few additional T cells are recruited per seasonal influenza vaccination, authors suggested.

From the RT-PCR reads, TCRdb called clonotypes with MiXCR, one entry per CDR3 protein. The table lists around 790,000 distinct CDR3 sequences, 20% to 25% of them singletons. Germline CDR1 reads MNHEY; CDR2 reads SVGAGI. V lost 1 base to trimming and J lost 7 bases; unmatched junction nucleotides: 3. The CDR3 runs to 15 residues. Note on this clonotype: Its matching antigen is unknown.

The clonotype was recovered from a man in his forties or fifties who received an inactivated influenza vaccine. The rearrangement uses TRBV6-5 and TRBJ2-1; TRBD2 agrees at 11 bases. Sequences were derived from PBMCs from blood, sampled 5 to 6 days after vaccination. The CDR3 loop reads CASSYLASGGNEQFF. The CDR3 nucleotides are TGTGCCAGCAGTTACTTGGCTAGCGGGGGGAATGAGCAGTTCTTC.